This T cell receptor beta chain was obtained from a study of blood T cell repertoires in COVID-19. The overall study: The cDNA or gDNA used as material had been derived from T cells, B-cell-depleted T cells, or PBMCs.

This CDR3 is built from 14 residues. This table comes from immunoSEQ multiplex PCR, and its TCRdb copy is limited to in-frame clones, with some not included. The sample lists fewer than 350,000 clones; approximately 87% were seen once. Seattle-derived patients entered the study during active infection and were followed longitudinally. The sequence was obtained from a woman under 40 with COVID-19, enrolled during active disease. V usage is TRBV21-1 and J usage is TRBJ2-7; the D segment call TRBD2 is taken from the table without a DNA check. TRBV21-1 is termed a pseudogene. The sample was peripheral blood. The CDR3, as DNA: TGTGCCAGCGACCCTCGTCGGGGTACTTACGAGCAGTACTTC. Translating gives CASDPRRGTYEQYF.